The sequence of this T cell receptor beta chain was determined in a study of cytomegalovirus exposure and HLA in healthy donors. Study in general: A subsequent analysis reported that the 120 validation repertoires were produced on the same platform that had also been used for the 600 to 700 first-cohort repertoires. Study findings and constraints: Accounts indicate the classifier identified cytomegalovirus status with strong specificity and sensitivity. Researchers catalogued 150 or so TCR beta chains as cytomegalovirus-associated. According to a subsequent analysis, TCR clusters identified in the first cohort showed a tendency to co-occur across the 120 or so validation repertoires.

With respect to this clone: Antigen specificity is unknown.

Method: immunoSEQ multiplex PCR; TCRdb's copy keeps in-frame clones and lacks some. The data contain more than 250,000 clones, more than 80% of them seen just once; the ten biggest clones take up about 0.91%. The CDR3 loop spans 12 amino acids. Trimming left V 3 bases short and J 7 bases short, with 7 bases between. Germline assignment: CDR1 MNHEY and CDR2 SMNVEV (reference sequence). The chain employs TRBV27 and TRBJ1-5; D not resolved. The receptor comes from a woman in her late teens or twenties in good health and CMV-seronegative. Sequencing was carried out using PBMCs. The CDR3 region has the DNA TGTGCCAGCAGTTTCTCGGGGCAGCCCCAGCATTTT. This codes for CASSFSGQPQHF.